This T cell receptor beta chain was identified in a study of spatial heterogeneity in lung cancer. Time point denoted: sample taken at primary tumor resection. The donors were some 70 patients with non-small cell lung cancer that was early-stage and untreated. Study-level points and caveats: Mutation counts in tumors were tracked by counts of expanded intratumoral alpha and beta TCRs.

This clonotype was observed a few times. Its antigen is not identified. V lost 1 base and J 0 bases, leaving 9 bases between the germline ends. CDR3 length equals 16 residues. CDR1 and CDR2 (germline): SGHDN, FVKESK. Unique molecular identifiers, one per molecule, were present on every TCR cDNA molecule. MiXCR, applied by TCRdb to the 5' RACE reads, yields one record per CDR3 protein. The sample includes approximately 26,000 distinct CDR3 sequences, 8.8% of them seen just once. This specimen consisted of lung tumor tissue, obtained at surgery. The chain carries TRBV14 and TRBJ1-4; D gene unclear. The origin of this receptor is a male donor with early-stage non-small cell lung cancer. The CDR3 reads CASSQVGRSTNEKLFF. As DNA, the CDR3 is TGTGCCAGCAGCCAAGTAGGTCGGTCAACTAATGAAAAACTGTTTTTT.